The 20 T cell receptor beta chains reported below all come from one sample, sequenced in a study of blood T cells in healthy people across ages. For the second PCR, which ran for about 6 to 11 cycles, a sample-barcoded 5' primer and a J-beta primer mix were used. TCRdb re-called the 5' RACE reads through MiXCR, storing one row per CDR3 protein. The table has under 1,000,000 distinct CDR3 sequences, 35% to 60% seen once. Sequencing input: blood. All receptors derive from an elderly man in good health.

To note about this clonotype: A junction end diverges from the germline sequence, so it may reflect a read error. V usage is TRBV24-1 and J usage is TRBJ2-7; no definite D call. Germline loops: CDR1 KGHDR, CDR2 SFDVKD. The CDR3 sequence is 14 residues long. The CDR3 loop is CTTSERTDYNEQYF. CDR3 nucleotides: TGTACCACCAGTGAACGGACGGATTACAATGAGCAGTACTTC.

V usage is TRBV20-1 and J usage is TRBJ2-5, with no clear D. The CDR3 consists of 12 residues. Germline V gene lookup returns CDR1 DFQATT and CDR2 SNEGSKA (reference sequence). V gave up 6 bases and J gave up 5 bases, with 13 bases separating them. CDR3 in DNA: TGCAGTGCGGAAGGACCCGAGGAGACCCAGTACTTC. Amino acid sequence: CSAEGPEETQYF.

The chain couples TRBV4-2 to TRBJ1-4, with D perhaps TRBD1 (5 bases). The germline V and J ends were trimmed by 1 base and 2 bases, with 8 bases remaining between them. The CDR3 spans 15 residues. Looked up from germline, CDR1 is LGHNA and CDR2 is YNFKEQ. CDR3 nucleotide sequence: TGTGCCAGCAGCCAAGTATCAGGGACTAATGAAAAACTGTTTTTT. Protein: CASSQVSGTNEKLFF.

The V gene is TRBV29-1, the J gene TRBJ2-3, with 9 bases identical to TRBD2. The CDR3 loop spans 13 amino acids. Germline V gene data show CDR1 as SQVTM and CDR2 as ANQGSEA. The V gene end was trimmed by 7 bases and the J gene end by 2 bases; junction bases not matched to a gene: 4. In DNA, the CDR3 is TGCAGCGAACTAGCGGGCATCACAGATACGCAGTATTTT. This sequence encodes CSELAGITDTQYF.

J is TRBJ2-3 and V is TRBV7-2, with D tentatively TRBD1 (5 bases). V lost 1 base to trimming and J lost 4 bases, with 15 bases between them. In germline, CDR1 is SGHTA, CDR2 FQGNSA. CDR3 size: 16 residues. The CDR3 loop reads CASSLGGPGGPDTQYF. The CDR3 coding sequence is TGTGCCAGCAGCTTAGGGGGCCCAGGCGGTCCAGATACGCAGTATTTT.

The chain employs TRBV7-9 and TRBJ2-3; TRBD2 matches at 9 bases. The CDR3 has 20 amino acids. Germline CDR1 and CDR2: SEHNR and FQNEAQ (reference sequence). J gave up 0 bases and V 3 bases, and 16 bases lay outside the gene matches. The CDR3 protein is CASSLSRLAEGPSSTDTQYF. In DNA, the CDR3 is TGTGCCAGCAGCTTGTCAAGACTAGCGGAAGGACCATCTAGCACAGATACGCAGTATTTT.

The CDR3 spells CSAALAGDEQFF. The CDR3 DNA follows: TGCAGCGCCGCACTAGCGGGCGATGAGCAGTTCTTC. The rearrangement joins TRBV29-1 to TRBJ2-1; 9 bases line up with TRBD2. Germline V gives CDR1 SQVTM, CDR2 ANQGSEA. Trimming at V came to 7 bases and at J to 8 bases, leaving 6 bases not matched to a gene. The CDR3 sequence is 12 residues long.

This chain joins TRBV11-2 and TRBJ1-1; D call uncertain. The V and J ends lost 1 base and 7 bases respectively, with 13 bases between them. The CDR3 runs to 14 residues. CDR1 is SGHAT, CDR2 FQNNGV, per germline. CDR3 sequence (DNA): TGTGCCAGCAGCTTAGGGCTAGCGGACGGTGAAGCTTTCTTT. It codes for CASSLGLADGEAFF.

The chain carries TRBV5-1 and TRBJ2-7, with 14 bases aligning to TRBD2. The ends lost 5 bases at V and 6 bases at J; junction bases unmatched: 7. Per germline, CDR1 SGHRS and CDR2 YFSETQ. CDR3 size: 15 residues. The CDR3 nucleotides are TGCGCCAGCAGATCAACCGGGACTAGCGGGAGCGAGCAGTACTTC. It is translated as CASRSTGTSGSEQYF.

The J gene is TRBJ2-5, the V gene TRBV5-1, with D possibly TRBD2 on 5 matching bases. Germline V CDR1 and CDR2: SGHRS, YFSETQ. V was pared by 7 bases and J by 11 bases, with 24 bases between. The CDR3 has 14 residues. CDR3 DNA sequence: TGCGCCAGCTCGCGTGAGGGCAGTTCCTACAAGCAGTACTTC. As protein: CASSREGSSYKQYF.

As for this clonotype: Mismatch with germline at one junction end may stem from a read error. J is TRBJ1-6 and V is TRBV4-2, with D perhaps TRBD1 (6 bases). The CDR3 loop spans 15 amino acids. Looked up from germline, CDR1 is LGHNA and CDR2 is YNFKEQ. The CDR3 loop reads CASSHNREADSPPHF. CDR3 DNA sequence: TGTGCCAGCAGCCACAACAGGGAGGCTGATTCACCCCCCCACTTT.

The chain links TRBV6-5 to TRBJ1-2; TRBD1 agrees at 7 bases. CDR1 is MNHEY, CDR2 SVGAGI, per germline. V was pared by 0 bases and J by 2 bases, with 3 bases of the junction left unmatched. The CDR3 runs 15 residues. CDR3: CASSYSQGSNYGYTF. The CDR3 DNA reads as TGTGCCAGCAGTTACTCACAGGGGTCCAACTATGGCTACACCTTC.

This clonotype was observed a handful of times. The rearrangement uses TRBV7-2 and TRBJ2-5; D is unclear. The CDR3 covers 14 residues. Germline lookup yields CDR1 SGHTA and CDR2 FQGNSA. The ends were cut back, 5 bases at V and 5 bases at J, with 15 bases in the middle. As DNA, the CDR3 is TGTGCCAGCAGCATGGACGAGACGTTTGAGACCCAGTACTTC. This gives the protein CASSMDETFETQYF.

This chain connects TRBV20-1 to TRBJ1-3; possible D gene TRBD1, 6 bases. In germline, CDR1 is DFQATT, CDR2 SNEGSKA (reference sequence). V lost 0 bases and J lost 0, with 15 bases in between. The CDR3 loop spans 17 amino acids. The chain's CDR3 is CSARDGTPAGSGNTIYF. The DNA for the CDR3 is TGCAGTGCTAGAGATGGGACACCCGCTGGCTCTGGAAACACCATATATTTT.

The chain joins TRBV30 to TRBJ2-4; the D is unclear. The J call is uncertain, as TRBJ2-7 better fits the DNA end. The CDR3 runs to 12 residues. In germline, CDR1 is GTSNPN, CDR2 SVGIG (reference sequence). CDR3 loop: CAWSVAASEQYF. The CDR3 DNA is TGTGCCTGGAGTGTTGCGGCGAGCGAGCAGTACTTC.

The chain combines TRBV7-9 with TRBJ2-1; 9 bases align to TRBD2. Germline V gives CDR1 SEHNR, CDR2 FQNEAQ (reference sequence). J gave up 3 bases and V 5 bases, and 8 bases lay outside the gene matches. The CDR3 loop spans 16 amino acids. CDR3 region: CASSTPGTSIYNEQFF. The CDR3 bases are TGTGCCAGCAGCACCCCTGGGACTAGCATCTACAATGAGCAGTTCTTC.

The chain joins TRBV4-2 to TRBJ2-1; possible D gene TRBD1, 5 bases. Trimming took off 2 bases at V and 4 bases at J, with 18 bases between the two ends. CDR3 length: 17 amino acids. Germline values: CDR1 LGHNA, CDR2 YNFKEQ. CDR3 loop: CASSQYKDTLGYNEQFF. The CDR3, as DNA: TGTGCCAGCAGCCAATATAAGGACACCCTGGGGTACAATGAGCAGTTCTTC.

This clonotype occurred a few times. Germline and junction disagree at one end, which may indicate a read error. The J gene is TRBJ2-5, the V gene TRBV4-3, with D tentatively TRBD1 (6 bases). The last part of the DNA fits TRBJ2-7 better; the J call may be wrong. CDR1 LGHNA and CDR2 YSLEER come from the germline V gene. The CDR3 runs to 13 residues. This CDR3 is CVSSQGLAFEQYF. The CDR3 region has the DNA TGCGTCAGCAGCCAGGGGTTAGCGTTCGAGCAGTACTTC.

This clonotype was seen ten or more times. J is TRBJ2-1 and V is TRBV12-3 or TRBV12-4; D might be TRBD1 or TRBD2, each matching 6 bases. V was shortened by 5 bases and J by 7 bases, with 21 bases between the two germline ends. This CDR3 comprises 16 residues. The CDR3 DNA is TGTGCCAGCAGTCGGATACAACTGACTAGGGGGAATGAGCAGTTCTTC. This gives the protein CASSRIQLTRGNEQFF.

This chain connects TRBV12-3 or TRBV12-4 to TRBJ2-1; 13 positions agree with TRBD2. This CDR3 is built from 15 residues. V gave up 3 bases and J gave up 10 bases; unmatched junction bases: 6. The CDR3 region has the DNA TGTGCCAGCAGTTTTAGTGGACTAGCGGGAGTAGAGCAGTTCTTC. Residues: CASSFSGLAGVEQFF.